This entry features one T cell receptor (beta chain) sequence. The antigen is not known. The TCRbeta library was prepared with unique molecular identifiers. TCRdb reprocessed the PCR reads with MiXCR, giving one entry per CDR3 protein. The repertoire includes hundreds of thousands of distinct CDR3 sequences, under 15% of them detected once, and roughly 2.3% sits in the top ten. Looked up from germline, CDR1 is MNHNS and CDR2 is SASEGT. The CDR3 loop spans 16 amino acids. V shed 4 bases and J 1 base; nucleotides not matched to a gene: 6. This sample was taken from a study of T-cell reconstitution after alpha-beta-depleted transplantation in children. Study observations and caveats: Most T-cell counts and diversity one year after the transplant came from T cells that were newly produced. Several hundred expanded graft clones reportedly supplied alpha-beta T cells about two months after transplant. Recipient T cells and thymic progenitors that survived gave rise to the high TCRbeta diversity observed at day 60 in some patients.

The sequence was obtained from a male patient between 10 and 17 years old who had a stem cell transplant for acute myeloid leukemia, so the T cells may come from the graft donor. V and J are TRBV6-1 and TRBJ2-2; 7 nucleotides line up with TRBD1. Material: PBMCs, mostly from graft donor cells, obtained 360 days after TCRalphabeta/CD19-depleted stem cell transplant. The CDR3 here is CASSAVGTVNTGELFF. In nucleotides, the CDR3 is TGTGCCAGCAGTGCGGTCGGGACAGTGAACACCGGGGAGCTGTTTTTT.